This paragraph covers one TCR beta chain sequence. In the original processing: Estimated nucleated cell counts came from reference gene primer amplification. The repertoire was sequenced with immunoSEQ multiplex PCR; TCRdb's copy has only in-frame clones and lacks some. V, J and clone size were drawn from that table, and D and trimming were deduced from the DNA. The sample includes about 81,000 clones, 85% seen only once; the top ten take more than 12%. The data were taken from a study of blood T cell repertoires in COVID-19. Study as a whole: COVID-19 samples collected from the United States, Italy and Spain covered acute and convalescent phases. T cells, B-cell-depleted T cells, or PBMCs provided the cDNA or gDNA that served as material.

Germline loops: CDR1 LNHDA, CDR2 SQIVND (reference sequence). The CDR3 is 15 residues long. V lost 6 bases, J lost 2 bases, and 7 bases stayed unmatched. The V and J genes are TRBV19 and TRBJ1-2; 9 bases agree with TRBD1. This clonotype was obtained from a woman in her 70s with acute or convalescent COVID-19. Source material: peripheral blood. The CDR3 coding sequence is TGTGCCAGTAGAACCGGGACAGGGCAAAACTATGGCTACACCTTC. Encoded protein: CASRTGTGQNYGYTF.